This is a list of T cell receptor beta chains from one sample in a study of blood T cells in healthy people across ages. TCRdb re-derived calls from the 5' RACE reads in MiXCR, one entry per CDR3 protein. Of some 790,000 distinct CDR3 sequences detected, about 28% appear once; the ten largest clones hold 15% to 20%. Material: blood. The receptors were gathered from a woman aged 80 or older in good health. Both conserved end residues are trimmed from each CDR3. Each record gives: V gene, J gene, CDR3 protein.

V: TRBV29-1
J: TRBJ1-2
CDR3: SVANRAGGYT

V: TRBV20-1
J: NA
CDR3: SATNRGGKTQY

V: TRBV11-2
J: TRBJ2-3
CDR3: AGSPDWQRLTDTQY

V: TRBV30
J: TRBJ2-3
CDR3: AWSRGYSTDTQY

V: TRBV11-2
J: TRBJ2-7
CDR3: ASSQVDQSSGGSGQY

V: TRBV14
J: TRBJ2-3
CDR3: ASSQDARGRVDTQY

V: TRBV20-1
J: TRBJ2-5
CDR3: SAREPGPETQY

V: TRBV3-1
J: TRBJ1-2
CDR3: ASSQTDLDYT

V: TRBV7-9
J: TRBJ2-3
CDR3: ASSSRLESTDTQY

V: TRBV12-3/TRBV12-4
J: TRBJ1-2
CDR3: ASSPWDRGNYGYT

V: TRBV7-2
J: TRBJ2-2
CDR3: ASSPTGIGELF

V: TRBV15
J: TRBJ2-7
CDR3: ATSRDHGVIYEQY

V: TRBV18
J: TRBJ2-5
CDR3: ASSPLQETQY

V: TRBV18
J: TRBJ2-1
CDR3: ASSPQGEQYNEQF

V: TRBV20-1
J: TRBJ1-6
CDR3: SAGLGTGGWNSPLH

V: TRBV4-3
J: TRBJ2-3
CDR3: ASSRGSGGPPGADTQY

V: TRBV11-2
J: TRBJ1-1
CDR3: ASSPTQVGEAF

V: TRBV24-1
J: TRBJ2-1
CDR3: ATSDFRQGSYNEQF

V: TRBV7-2
J: TRBJ1-2
CDR3: ASSLSVGLDYT

V: TRBV4-2
J: TRBJ2-4
CDR3: ASSQVGGGEGKNIQY

V: TRBV5-1
J: TRBJ2-3
CDR3: ASSLEADTQY

V: TRBV20-1
J: TRBJ2-7
CDR3: SARDTGSREQY

V: TRBV9
J: TRBJ2-1
CDR3: ASSVHSGNEQF

V: TRBV4-3
J: TRBJ1-6
CDR3: ASSQDPTGANSPLH

V: TRBV7-2
J: TRBJ2-2
CDR3: ASSPYDGATGERF

V: TRBV20-1
J: TRBJ2-3
CDR3: SARAGVGDTQY

V: TRBV11-2
J: TRBJ2-7
CDR3: ASSSLSGERSKGEQY

V: TRBV12-3/TRBV12-4
J: TRBJ1-5
CDR3: ASSVTGYGGGQPQH

V: TRBV18
J: TRBJ2-3
CDR3: ASSPQGQADTDTQY

V: TRBV12-5
J: TRBJ2-5
CDR3: ASGLVRLAGVYNEQY

V: TRBV12-3/TRBV12-4
J: TRBJ1-1
CDR3: ASRNTGFGTEAF

V: TRBV12-3/TRBV12-4
J: TRBJ2-3
CDR3: ASSFGIAVSADTQY

V: TRBV4-3
J: TRBJ2-3
CDR3: ASSQDPGGRDTQY

V: TRBV20-1
J: TRBJ1-1
CDR3: SAAGPGPVNTEAF

V: TRBV7-9
J: TRBJ1-1
CDR3: ASSLVGAGRNTEAF

V: TRBV27
J: NA
CDR3: ASSSARGSSYNEQY

V: TRBV9
J: TRBJ1-6
CDR3: ASSVGGNNSPLH

V: TRBV5-8
J: TRBJ1-1
CDR3: ASKRDSGQSNTEAF

V: TRBV12-3/TRBV12-4
J: TRBJ2-1
CDR3: ASSYPTVFGEQF

V: TRBV6-1
J: TRBJ2-7
CDR3: ASSGEGTATYEQY

V: TRBV4-2
J: TRBJ2-5
CDR3: ASSQDDDVGTQY

V: TRBV4-3
J: TRBJ2-3
CDR3: ASSQDLAAGDTQY

V: TRBV2
J: TRBJ2-1
CDR3: ASKTRTYNEQF